This T cell receptor (beta chain) was retrieved from a study of blood T cell repertoires in COVID-19. The V end lost 4 bases, the J end lost 6 bases, and 18 bases lay between the germline ends. The CDR3 has 15 amino acids. Germline CDR1 and CDR2: SGHTA and FQGNSA. This clone is a singleton in its sample. Repertoires were generated with immunoSEQ multiplex PCR, while TCRdb's copy carries only in-frame clones and drops some. The sample yields around 160,000 clones, around 80% seen once. The chain combines TRBV7-2 with TRBJ1-2; TRBD1 might be the D (6 bases). The source of this sequence is a human donor with acute or convalescent COVID-19. The donor label of this sample is uncertain. The specimen was peripheral blood. For the CDR3, the DNA is TGTGCCAGCAGCTCTTTACAGGGTCGCGGCAATGGCTACACCTTC. Translated: CASSSLQGRGNGYTF.